A single sample gave rise to the 18 T cell receptor beta chains below, sequenced in a study of immune evolution from preneoplasia to lung adenocarcinoma. The protocol was immunoSEQ multiplex PCR, while the TCRdb copy is restricted to in-frame clones and leaves out a portion. The table lists approximately 6,700 clones, over 65% of them singletons, with almost 6.5% in the top ten. The sequenced sample was FFPE adjacent normal lung tissue. The origin of the receptors is a person aged 60-80 years with lung adenocarcinoma.

The J gene is TRBJ2-1, the V gene TRBV11-1; TRBD2 might be the D (5 bases). Germline V gene data show CDR1 as SGHAT and CDR2 as FQDESV (reference sequence). This CDR3 is 12 amino acids long. The germline V and J ends were trimmed by 3 bases and 9 bases, with 9 bases remaining between them. The CDR3, as DNA: TGTGCCAGCAGCTTCGCTGGAGGTGAGCAGTTCTTC. This codes for CASSFAGGEQFF.

V usage is TRBV4-2 and J usage is TRBJ1-1, with 7 bases that match TRBD1. With V trimmed by 1 base and J by 0 bases, 5 bases remained unmatched. This CDR3 contains 16 residues. The germline CDR1 and CDR2 sequences are LGHNA and YNFKEQ. CDR3 region: CASSQGQGPMNTEAFF. The CDR3 coding sequence is TGTGCCAGCAGCCAAGGACAGGGACCCATGAACACTGAAGCTTTCTTT.

With regard to this clone: The junction departs from germline at one end; a sequencing error may be responsible. The V gene is TRBV7-7, the J gene TRBJ2-5, with 11 bases fitting TRBD2. Germline-derived CDR1 and CDR2 are SSHAT and FNYEAQ (reference sequence). This CDR3 has 17 residues. CDR3 sequence: CASSLGGTSGGQETQYF. For the CDR3, the DNA is TGTGCTAGCAGCTTAGGAGGGACTAGCGGAGGGCAAGAGACCCAGTACTTC.

This chain links TRBV6-1 with TRBJ2-6, with a possible D match to TRBD1 (5 bases). Germline V gives CDR1 MNHNS, CDR2 SASEGT. Trimming cost V 9 bases and J 3 bases, with 15 bases left between them. The CDR3 contains 15 residues. The CDR3, as DNA: TGTGCCAGTAACTCAGGGATTGGTGGGGCCAACGTCCTGACTTTC. This codes for CASNSGIGGANVLTF.

This clone was seen only once. The V gene is TRBV9, the J gene TRBJ2-3; 14 nucleotides agree with TRBD2. Per germline, CDR1 SGDLS and CDR2 YYNGEE. This CDR3 has 18 residues. The ends lost 4 bases at V and 4 bases at J; junction bases unmatched: 11. The CDR3 protein is CASSPRLAGGPIADTQYF. Here the CDR3 DNA reads TGTGCCAGCAGCCCAAGACTAGCGGGAGGGCCGATCGCAGATACGCAGTATTTT.

The genes are TRBV10-1 and TRBJ2-7, with 10 bases that match TRBD2. This CDR3 spans 15 amino acids. The germline V gene has CDR1 WNHNN and CDR2 SYGVQD (reference sequence). V shed 3 bases, J shed 2 bases, and the junction held 4 bases outside the gene matches. The CDR3 spells CASSDPGTSAYEQYF. CDR3 DNA sequence: TGCGCCAGCAGTGATCCCGGGACTAGCGCCTACGAGCAGTACTTC.

The chain has TRBV4-1 and TRBJ2-1, with TRBD2 matching 12 bases. Trimming at V came to 0 bases and at J to 9 bases, leaving 6 bases not matched to a gene. This CDR3 is 16 amino acids long. Germline V CDR1 and CDR2: MGHRA, YSYEKL. The CDR3 bases are TGCGCCAGCAGCCAAGACGGACTAGCGGGGAAACTTGAGCAGTTCTTC. Translation gives CASSQDGLAGKLEQFF.

The chain employs TRBV7-9 and TRBJ2-3; no clear D gene. The ends were cut back, 3 bases at V and 5 bases at J, with 6 bases in the middle. This CDR3 is built from 12 residues. The germline gives CDR1 SEHNR, CDR2 FQNEAQ (reference sequence). The CDR3 reads CASSFGEDTQYF. The DNA for the CDR3 is TGTGCCAGCAGCTTTGGTGAAGATACGCAGTATTTT.

This clone turned up a few times. V is TRBV7-9 and J is TRBJ2-1; TRBD1 agrees at 10 bases. The V gene end was trimmed by 5 bases and the J gene end by 4 bases; junction bases not matched to a gene: 5. The germline gives CDR1 SEHNR, CDR2 FQNEAQ (reference sequence). CDR3 size: 15 residues. CDR3: CASSPDRGLYNEQFF. The CDR3 region has the DNA TGTGCCAGCAGCCCCGACAGGGGGCTTTACAATGAGCAGTTCTTC.

This clone was seen just once. V gene TRBV4-1 combines with J gene TRBJ2-7, with a possible D match to TRBD1 (5 bases). The CDR3 covers 14 residues. Per germline, CDR1 MGHRA and CDR2 YSYEKL. V was pared by 1 base and J by 2 bases, with 9 bases between. For the CDR3, the DNA is TGCGCCAGCAGCCAAGGGCCCAGGGCCTACGAGCAGTACTTC. This sequence encodes CASSQGPRAYEQYF.

In its sample, this clone was seen a few times. The V and J genes are TRBV19 and TRBJ2-1; TRBD2 matches at 7 bases. After removal of 7 bases from V and 5 bases from J, the junction contained 11 bases not matched to a gene. This CDR3 contains 15 residues. CDR1 is LNHDA, CDR2 SQIVND, per germline (reference sequence). CDR3 region: CASKDGGTEDNEQFF. The CDR3 DNA reads as TGTGCCAGTAAGGACGGGGGGACGGAAGACAATGAGCAGTTCTTC.

The rearrangement uses TRBV7-3 and TRBJ1-1, with 8 bases aligning to TRBD1. The CDR3 spans 15 residues. J lost 4 bases, V lost 5 bases, and 9 bases had no gene match. Germline CDR1 is SGHTA and CDR2 is FQGTGA. The CDR3 spells CASSLLSGGATEAFF. In DNA, the CDR3 is TGTGCCAGCAGCCTGCTGTCAGGGGGCGCCACTGAAGCTTTCTTT.

In DNA, the CDR3 is TGTGCCAGCAGCTTAAAGGCGGGAGGGCACAATGAGCAGTTCTTC. Encoded protein: CASSLKAGGHNEQFF. The genes are TRBV7-3 and TRBJ2-1; 9 nucleotides line up with TRBD2. V trimming: 1 base; J trimming: 5 bases; junction bases outside the gene matches: 3. The CDR3 runs to 15 residues. CDR1 and CDR2 (germline): SGHTA, FQGTGA.

CDR3 residues: CASSTTGGLYNEQFF. For the CDR3, the DNA is TGTGCCAGCAGCACTACCGGGGGGTTATACAATGAGCAGTTCTTC. The genes are TRBV5-4 and TRBJ2-1; 7 bases agree with TRBD2. The junction had 8 bases not matched to a gene; V was cut back by 4 bases and J by 4 bases. Germline lookup yields CDR1 SGHNT and CDR2 YYREEE (reference sequence). The length of the CDR3 is 15 residues.

The V gene is TRBV11-2, the J gene TRBJ2-7, with unresolved D. With 2 bases removed from V and 3 bases from J, the gap between germline ends came to 8 bases. The CDR3 is 13 amino acids. Germline-derived CDR1 and CDR2 are SGHAT and FQNNGV. CDR3 DNA: TGTGCCAGCAGCTTAACACCCGTCTACGAGCAGTACGTC. Amino acid sequence: CASSLTPVYEQYV.

Note on this clone: This specimen includes other DNA sequences encoding the same CDR3. The rearrangement joins TRBV2 to TRBJ1-5; TRBD1 agrees at 7 bases. This CDR3 is built from 11 residues. V was clipped by 9 bases and J by 11 bases; unmatched bases: 7. The V gene's germline CDR1 is SNHLY and CDR2 FYNNEI. CDR3 DNA sequence: TGTGCCAGTAGAGAACAGGGGACCCAGCATTTT. This codes for CASREQGTQHF. The whole variable domain, filled in from reference TRBV2 and TRBJ1-5, reads EPEVTQTPSHQVTQMGQEVILRCVPISNHLYFYWYRQILGQKVEFLVSFYNNEISEKSEIFDDQFSVERPDGSNFTLKIRSTKLEDSAMYFCASREQGTQHFGDGTRLSIL.

This clone counts as medium-sized (0.01 to 0.1%). This sequence joins TRBV5-4 and TRBJ1-2, with D hard to call. The CDR3 spans 14 residues. With 5 bases removed from V and 3 bases from J, the gap between germline ends came to 14 bases. Germline loops: CDR1 SGHNT, CDR2 YYREEE (reference sequence). The CDR3, as DNA: TGTGCCAGCAGGATTGGAGGCCAAGACTATGGCTACACCTTC. It translates to CASRIGGQDYGYTF. The complete variable domain, with remaining parts taken from reference TRBV5-4 and TRBJ1-2, reads ETGVTQSPTHLIKTRGQQVTLRCSSQSGHNTVSWYQQALGQGPQFIFQYYREEENGRGNFPPRFSGLQFPNYSSELNVNALELDDSALYLCASRIGGQDYGYTFGSGTRLTVV.

This chain links TRBV29-1 with TRBJ2-5; no clear D gene. The ends were cut back, 4 bases at V and 2 bases at J, with 17 bases in the middle. The CDR3 has 15 amino acids. Per the germline V gene, CDR1 is SQVTM and CDR2 is ANQGSEA. Here the CDR3 reads CSVVPWEGAQETQYF. In DNA form, the CDR3 reads TGCAGCGTTGTTCCGTGGGAAGGTGCGCAAGAGACCCAGTACTTC.